This TCR beta chain was observed in a study of cytomegalovirus exposure and HLA in healthy donors. The CDR3 has 13 residues. With V trimmed by 1 base and J by 5 bases, 3 bases remained unmatched. Germline assignment: CDR1 GTSNPN and CDR2 SVGIG (reference sequence). Study-wide results and limits: Rare sequences made up most TCRs, while some public TCRs were found in many donors. Reports credit the classifier with highly specific, highly sensitive diagnosis of cytomegalovirus status. The study recorded some 160 TCR beta chains that were cytomegalovirus-associated.

A note on this clone: Its specificity is unknown.

TCRdb's table, derived via immunoSEQ multiplex PCR, lists solely in-frame clones and lacks some. The data show fewer than 250,000 clones, with approximately 88% seen just once and more than 12% held by the top ten. This TCR derives from a woman between 25 and 40 years old in good health and CMV-seropositive. This chain joins TRBV30 and TRBJ1-2, with 8 bases matching TRBD1. The specimen was PBMCs. The CDR3 here is CAWSEGQGYGYTF. In DNA, the CDR3 is TGTGCCTGGAGTGAAGGACAGGGATATGGCTACACCTTC.